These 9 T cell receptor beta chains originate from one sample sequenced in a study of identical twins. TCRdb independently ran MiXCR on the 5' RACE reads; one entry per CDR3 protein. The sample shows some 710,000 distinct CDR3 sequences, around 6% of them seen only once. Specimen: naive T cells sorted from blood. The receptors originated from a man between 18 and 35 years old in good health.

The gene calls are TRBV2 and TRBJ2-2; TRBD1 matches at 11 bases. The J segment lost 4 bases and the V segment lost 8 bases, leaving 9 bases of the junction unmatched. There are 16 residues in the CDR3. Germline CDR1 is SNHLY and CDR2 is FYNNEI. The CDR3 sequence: CASPRSGTGGTGELFF. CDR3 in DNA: TGTGCCAGCCCACGTTCCGGGACAGGGGGCACCGGGGAGCTGTTTTTT.

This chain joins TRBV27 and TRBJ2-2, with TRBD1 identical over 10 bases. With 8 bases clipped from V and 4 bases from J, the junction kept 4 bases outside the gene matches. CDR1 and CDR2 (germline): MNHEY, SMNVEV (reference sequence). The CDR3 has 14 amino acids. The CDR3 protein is CASWDRGGTGELFF. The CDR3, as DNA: TGTGCCAGCTGGGACAGGGGAGGCACCGGGGAGCTGTTTTTT.

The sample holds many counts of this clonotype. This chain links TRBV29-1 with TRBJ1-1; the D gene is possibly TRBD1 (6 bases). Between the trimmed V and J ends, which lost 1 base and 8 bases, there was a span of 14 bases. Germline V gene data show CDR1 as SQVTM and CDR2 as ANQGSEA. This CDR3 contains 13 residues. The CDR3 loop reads CSVEGRQGKEAFF. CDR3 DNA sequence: TGCAGCGTTGAAGGTAGGCAGGGGAAAGAAGCTTTCTTT.

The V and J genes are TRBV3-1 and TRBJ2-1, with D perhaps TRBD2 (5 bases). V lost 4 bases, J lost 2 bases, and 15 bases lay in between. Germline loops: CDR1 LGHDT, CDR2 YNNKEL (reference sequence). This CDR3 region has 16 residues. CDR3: CASSLSWGETYNEQFF. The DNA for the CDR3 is TGTGCCAGCAGCCTCTCCTGGGGAGAAACCTACAATGAGCAGTTCTTC.

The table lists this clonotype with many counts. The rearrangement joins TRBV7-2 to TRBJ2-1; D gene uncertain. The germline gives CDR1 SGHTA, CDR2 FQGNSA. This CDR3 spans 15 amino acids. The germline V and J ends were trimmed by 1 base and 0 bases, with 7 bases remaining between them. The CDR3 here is CASSLGYASYNEQFF. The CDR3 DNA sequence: TGTGCCAGCAGCTTAGGCTATGCCTCCTACAATGAGCAGTTCTTC. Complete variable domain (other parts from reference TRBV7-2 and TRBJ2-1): GAGVSQSPSNKVTEKGKDVELRCDPISGHTALYWYRQSLGQGLEFLIYFQGNSAPDKSGLPSDRFSAERTGGSVSTLTIQRTQQEDSAVYLCASSLGYASYNEQFFGPGTRLTVL.

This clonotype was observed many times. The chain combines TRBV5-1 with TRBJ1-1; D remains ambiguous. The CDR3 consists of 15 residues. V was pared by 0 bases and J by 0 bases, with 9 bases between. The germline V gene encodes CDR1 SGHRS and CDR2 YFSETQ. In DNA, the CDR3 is TGCGCCAGCAGCTTGGAGGCAGACATGAACACTGAAGCTTTCTTT. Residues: CASSLEADMNTEAFF. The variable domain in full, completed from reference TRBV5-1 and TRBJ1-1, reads KAGVTQTPRYLIKTRGQQVTLSCSPISGHRSVSWYQQTPGQGLQFLFEYFSETQRNKGNFPGRFSGRQFSNSRSEMNVSTLELGDSALYLCASSLEADMNTEAFFGQGTRLTVV.

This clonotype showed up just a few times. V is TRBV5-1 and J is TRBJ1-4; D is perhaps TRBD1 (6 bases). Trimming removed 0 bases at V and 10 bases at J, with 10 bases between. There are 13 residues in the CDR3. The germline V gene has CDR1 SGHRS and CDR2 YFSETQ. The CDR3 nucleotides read TGCGCCAGCAGCTTGGACAGGGAGGGAAAACTGTTTTTT. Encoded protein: CASSLDREGKLFF.

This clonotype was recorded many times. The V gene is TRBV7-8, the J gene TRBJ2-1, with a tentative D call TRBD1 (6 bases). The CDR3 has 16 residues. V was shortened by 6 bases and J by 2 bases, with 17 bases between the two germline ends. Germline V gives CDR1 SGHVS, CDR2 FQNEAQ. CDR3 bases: TGTGCCAGCAGTATTCCGGGACAAGGGCCCTACAATGAGCAGTTCTTC. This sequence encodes CASSIPGQGPYNEQFF.

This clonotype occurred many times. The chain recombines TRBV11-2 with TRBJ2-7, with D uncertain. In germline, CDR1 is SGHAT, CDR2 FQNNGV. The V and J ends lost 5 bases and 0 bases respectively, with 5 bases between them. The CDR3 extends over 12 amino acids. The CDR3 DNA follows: TGTGCCAGCAGCCCACTCTCCTACGAGCAGTACTTC. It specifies CASSPLSYEQYF.